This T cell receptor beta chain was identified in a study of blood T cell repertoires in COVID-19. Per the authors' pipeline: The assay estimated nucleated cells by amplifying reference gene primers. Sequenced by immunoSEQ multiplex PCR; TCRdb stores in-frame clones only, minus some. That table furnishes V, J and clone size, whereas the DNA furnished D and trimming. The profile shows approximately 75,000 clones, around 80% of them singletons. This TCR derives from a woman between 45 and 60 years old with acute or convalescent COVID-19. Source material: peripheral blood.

The CDR3 nucleotides are TGCAGCGTTGAAGCCTACAGGGGGACTGAAGCTTTCTTT. The encoded protein is CSVEAYRGTEAFF. This sequence joins TRBV29-1 and TRBJ1-1, with 8 bases that match TRBD1. Germline V CDR1 and CDR2: SQVTM, ANQGSEA. The CDR3 consists of 13 residues. Unmatched junction bases numbered 3, after V lost 1 base and J lost 5 bases.